This T cell receptor (beta chain) was sequenced in a study of T cell repertoires in cytomegalovirus infection. This clonotype was counted a few times. Its cognate antigen is unknown. From the reads, TCRdb called clonotypes with MiXCR, one entry per CDR3 protein. The repertoire holds tens of thousands of distinct CDR3 sequences, with around 21% as singletons. The V gene's germline CDR1 is SGHTA and CDR2 FQGNSA. V was clipped by 5 bases and J by 2 bases, with 12 bases between them. The length of the CDR3 is 14 residues. The sequencing here drew on CD8+ T cells from cultured PBMCs, taken from culture after CMV antigen stimulation. The V gene is TRBV7-2, the J gene TRBJ1-2; D is unclear. The sequence was collected from a human donor in good health (CMV status not recorded). Some clones in this sample may be carry-over from other donors' samples. Here the CDR3 DNA reads TGTGCCAGCAGCCGCACTATAGGGAACTATGGCTACACCTTC. It specifies CASSRTIGNYGYTF.